Presented here are 21 T cell receptor beta chains from one specimen sequenced in a study of regulatory T cells in long-lasting Graves disease. The sample's time point: newly diagnosed GD, antithyroid drugs for less than 3 months. PBMCs were the source of the RNA used for TCR sequencing. To make TCR beta libraries, researchers used iRepertoire HTBI primers and Arm-PCR of CDR3 regions. TCRdb independently ran MiXCR on the multiplex PCR reads; one entry per CDR3 protein. This sample has 300,000 to 450,000 distinct CDR3 sequences, with 15% to 19% found just once. This specimen was peripheral blood mononuclear cells (PBMCs), taken at new diagnosis, from a patient treated with antithyroid drugs. The receptors originated from a female donor with Graves disease.

This clonotype was detected ten times or more. In DNA form, the CDR3 reads TGTGCCACCAGTGATTTGGCGGGAGTGTCCTACAATGAGCAGTTCTTC. It specifies CATSDLAGVSYNEQFF. The chain combines TRBV24-1 with TRBJ2-1; 7 bases are shared with TRBD2. Germline trimming cut 0 bases from V and 1 base from J; bases unmatched to any gene: 2. Germline V lookup: CDR1 KGHDR, CDR2 SFDVKD. The CDR3 runs 16 residues.

This clonotype was recorded many times. The rearrangement uses TRBV2 and TRBJ1-4; TRBD1 aligns across 9 bases. V lost 7 bases and J lost 7; bases outside the gene matches: 19. The CDR3 has 18 residues. Germline V gene lookup returns CDR1 SNHLY and CDR2 FYNNEI. The chain's CDR3 is CASTNLRGDRAGGEKLFF. CDR3 coding DNA: TGTGCCAGCACTAACCTGAGGGGGGACAGGGCTGGGGGTGAAAAACTGTTTTTT.

This clonotype was detected only once. This chain links TRBV7-9 with TRBJ1-2, with D unresolved. The germline V gene has CDR1 SEHNR and CDR2 FQNEAQ (reference sequence). Trimming left V 3 bases short and J 3 bases short, with 5 bases between. CDR3 length equals 12 residues. Written as DNA, the CDR3 is TGTGCCAGCAGCTTCGGTCACTATGGCTACACCTTC. This encodes CASSFGHYGYTF.

This clonotype was recorded at least ten times. The CDR3 DNA follows: TGTGCCAGCAGCCTTATGGCAGCCCAAGAGACCCAGTACTTC. Amino acid sequence: CASSLMAAQETQYF. The chain recombines TRBV11-2 with TRBJ2-5; D not certain. V was shortened by 5 bases and J by 1 base, with 11 bases between the two germline ends. Per the germline V gene, CDR1 is SGHAT and CDR2 is FQNNGV. There are 14 residues in the CDR3. The complete variable domain, with remaining parts taken from reference TRBV11-2 and TRBJ2-5, reads EAGVAQSPRYKIIEKRQSVAFWCNPISGHATLYWYQQILGQGPKLLIQFQNNGVVDDSQLPKDRFSAERLKGVDSTLKIQPAKLEDSAVYLCASSLMAAQETQYFGPGTRLLVL.

The rearrangement links TRBV7-2 to TRBJ2-5, with D tentatively TRBD2 (6 bases). Trimming cost V 6 bases and J 5 bases, with 13 bases left between them. Germline V gene sequence: CDR1 SGHTA, CDR2 FQGNSA. The CDR3 sequence is 13 residues long. This CDR3 is CASSWDLGETQYF. DNA of the CDR3: TGTGCCAGCAGTTGGGACTTGGGGGAGACCCAGTACTTC.

This clonotype was observed a handful of times. The chain has TRBV7-3 and TRBJ1-5; TRBD1 matches 7 bases. Germline assignment: CDR1 SGHTA and CDR2 FQGTGA. CDR3 size: 16 residues. Losses at the gene ends were 4 bases for V and 2 bases for J; bases not matched to a gene: 8. The CDR3: CASSSLRTGRNQPQHF. Here the CDR3 DNA reads TGTGCCAGCAGCTCCCTTCGGACAGGCCGCAATCAGCCCCAGCATTTT.

This clonotype has ten or more counts. The chain carries TRBV28 and TRBJ1-5; 10 nucleotides line up with TRBD1. This CDR3 has 15 amino acids. Germline lookup yields CDR1 MDHEN and CDR2 SYDVKM. V dropped 4 bases and J dropped 6; count of bases not matched to a gene: 6. In DNA form, the CDR3 reads TGTGCCAGCAGTTCCAGACAGGGGGCATTTCAGCCCCAGCATTTT. Translating it yields CASSSRQGAFQPQHF.

As concerns this clonotype: A clone one base away is much larger, so this may be a read error. This rearrangement joins TRBV2 to TRBJ1-6; D possibly corresponds to TRBD1 (5 bases). Germline lookup yields CDR1 SNHLY and CDR2 FYNNEI. V lost 8 bases and J 10 bases, leaving 12 bases between the germline ends. The CDR3 has 12 amino acids. This CDR3 reads CASGRRESPLHF. CDR3 nucleotides: TGTGCCAGCGGGCGCAGGGAATCACCCCTCCACTTT.

This clonotype was counted many times. V usage is TRBV6-1 and J usage is TRBJ1-1; D gene ambiguous. The ends were cut back, 2 bases at V and 7 bases at J, with 17 bases in the middle. This CDR3 is built from 15 residues. Germline lookup yields CDR1 MNHNS and CDR2 SASEGT. The CDR3 DNA reads as TGTGCCAGCAGTGAACCCGGCAAGGGCGCGGTTGAAGCTTTCTTT. Translated, it gives CASSEPGKGAVEAFF.

This clonotype appeared a single time. V is TRBV7-2 and J is TRBJ1-5, with 7 positions matching TRBD1. The trim removed 5 bases at V and 4 bases at J, leaving 8 bases unmatched. CDR3 size: 15 residues. The germline V gene has CDR1 SGHTA and CDR2 FQGNSA. The CDR3 reads CASSLQGRENQPQHF. In DNA, the CDR3 is TGTGCCAGCAGCCTACAGGGGCGGGAAAATCAGCCCCAGCATTTT.

In this sample, this clonotype turned up many times. The V and J genes are TRBV5-1 and TRBJ1-2; 9 nucleotides line up with TRBD1. Per germline, CDR1 SGHRS and CDR2 YFSETQ. V shed 4 bases and J 2 bases; nucleotides not matched to a gene: 6. The CDR3 is made up of 15 amino acids. CDR3 sequence (DNA): TGCGCCAGCAGCGAAACCGGGACAGGGAACTATGGCTACACCTTC. Translation: CASSETGTGNYGYTF.

This clonotype was observed a handful of times. V is TRBV20-1 and J is TRBJ2-3; 11 nucleotides agree with TRBD1. V lost 4 bases and J lost 7; bases outside the gene matches: 13. This CDR3 has 16 residues. The germline V gene encodes CDR1 DFQATT and CDR2 SNEGSKA (reference sequence). The DNA of the CDR3 is TGCAGTGCTATTTTCCGGGACAGGGGGTTGTCACATACGCAGTATTTT. Its protein product is CSAIFRDRGLSHTQYF.

This clonotype was counted many times. The V call is TRBV7-9, the J call TRBJ2-3, with TRBD2 identical over 15 bases. CDR1 is SEHNR and CDR2 is FQNEAQ in the germline V gene (reference sequence). The CDR3 covers 17 residues. The ends lost 5 bases at V and 5 bases at J; junction bases unmatched: 8. In DNA, the CDR3 is TGTGCCAGCAGCCCTCCGGGACTAGCGGGAGGAGGAGATACGCAGTATTTT. Its protein product is CASSPPGLAGGGDTQYF.

This clonotype was seen repeatedly, ten times or more. In DNA form, the CDR3 reads TGTGCCAGCAGCCAAGAGCAGGGGCATGGCTACACCTTC. Translated, it gives CASSQEQGHGYTF. This chain connects TRBV4-2 to TRBJ1-2; a possible D gene is TRBD1 (6 bases). This CDR3 spans 13 amino acids. CDR1 is LGHNA, CDR2 YNFKEQ, per germline. The germline V and J ends were trimmed by 0 bases and 6 bases, with 8 bases remaining between them.

This clonotype was seen more than once but under ten times. The rearrangement links TRBV12-3 or TRBV12-4 to TRBJ2-2; 9 bases agree with TRBD2. The CDR3 consists of 17 residues. V shed 3 bases, J shed 0 bases, and the junction held 5 bases outside the gene matches. In DNA, the CDR3 is TGTGCCAGCAGTTTGAGCAGCGGGGGGTCGAACACCGGGGAGCTGTTTTTT. Protein: CASSLSSGGSNTGELFF.

On this clonotype itself: The junction differs from germline at one of its ends, possibly a read error. The gene calls are TRBV12-3 or TRBV12-4 and TRBJ2-3; TRBD1 aligns across 9 bases. The length of the CDR3 is 11 residues. CDR3 sequence reads: CASKWGQGRFF. CDR3 coding DNA: TGTGCCAGCAAATGGGGACAGGGCCGCTTCTTT.

This clonotype came up a few times. This chain uses TRBV4-3 with TRBJ1-5; D call uncertain. The CDR3 totals 14 residues. Germline V gives CDR1 LGHNA, CDR2 YSLEER. Trimming removed 4 bases at V and 2 bases at J, with 9 bases between. The CDR3 sequence: CASSLDKGNQPQHF. In nucleotides, the CDR3 is TGCGCCAGCAGCCTTGATAAAGGCAATCAGCCCCAGCATTTT.

This clonotype was seen repeatedly, ten times or more. V gene TRBV6-2 or TRBV6-3 combines with J gene TRBJ1-5; D uncertain. CDR1 is MNHEY, CDR2 SVGEGT, per germline. The V and J ends lost 8 bases and 0 bases respectively, with 11 bases between them. The CDR3 runs to 14 residues. This chain's CDR3 is CASGWIPSNQPQHF. In nucleotides, the CDR3 is TGTGCCAGCGGATGGATACCTAGCAATCAGCCCCAGCATTTT.

This clonotype was seen at least ten times. The V gene is TRBV3-1, the J gene TRBJ1-2, with D perhaps TRBD1 (5 bases). CDR3 length equals 14 residues. V was shortened by 0 bases and J by 8 bases, with 13 bases between the two germline ends. Looked up from germline, CDR1 is LGHDT and CDR2 is YNNKEL (reference sequence). Here the CDR3 reads CASSQEVRGGGYTF. As DNA, the CDR3 is TGTGCCAGCAGCCAAGAGGTTCGGGGCGGGGGCTACACCTTC.

This clonotype showed up many times. The chain joins TRBV12-3 or TRBV12-4 to TRBJ1-2, with D unresolved. V shed 7 bases and J shed 2 bases, with 14 bases lying between them. The CDR3 runs 14 residues. CDR3 coding DNA: TGTGCCAGCACCCAAGGCGGCAGAAACTATGGCTACACCTTC. This translates into CASTQGGRNYGYTF.

This clonotype was detected only a few times. The J gene is TRBJ2-1, the V gene TRBV19, with D possibly TRBD1 on 5 matching bases. CDR3 length equals 15 residues. V gave up 1 base and J gave up 4 bases, with 11 bases separating them. From germline, CDR1 is LNHDA and CDR2 SQIVND (reference sequence). The CDR3 DNA reads TGTGCCAGTAGTATAGCCAGGGATGAATACAATGAGCAGTTCTTC. Protein: CASSIARDEYNEQFF.